These T cell receptor beta chains were read from a single sample in a study of metastatic and nonmetastatic thyroid tumors. TCRdb reprocessed the PCR reads via MiXCR. The table includes 40,000 to 50,000 clones, about 4% detected once. The specimen was blood. These receptors all stem from a female donor with papillary thyroid cancer or a benign thyroid nodule (not recorded which). Some clones in this sample may be carry-over from other donors' samples. The CDR3 runs from the conserved cysteine through the conserved F or W. The D gene is left open where the match is weak. Clone size is stated in some rows and not others, as once, few, many or a class when expanded.

v_gene	d_gene	j_gene	abundance	CDR3nt	CDR3aa
TRBV30	NA	TRBJ1-5	many	TGTGCCTGGAGTATACAGAATAATCAGCCCCAGCATTTT	CAWSIQNNQPQHF
TRBV12-3/TRBV12-4	TRBD2	TRBJ2-7	medium-sized	TGTGCCAGCAGTTTGACTAGCGGGACATACGAGCAGTACTTC	CASSLTSGTYEQYF
TRBV7-6	NA	TRBJ2-5	NA	TGTGCCAGCAGCTTAAAGGCGTGGGGCAGGGAAGAGACCCAGTACTTC	CASSLKAWGREETQYF
TRBV12-3/TRBV12-4	NA	TRBJ2-3	many	TGTGCCAGCGTAACAGGGTTAGGGTCCCCAGATACGCAGTATTTT	CASVTGLGSPDTQYF
TRBV6-1	NA	TRBJ2-1	few	TGTGCCAGCAGTGAACTGGGGGGGCTCGAGCAGTTCTTC	CASSELGGLEQFF
TRBV6-9	TRBD2	TRBJ2-3	NA	TGTGCCAACAGTTCAGCTGGACTAGCGGGAGTACATACGCAGTATTTT	CANSSAGLAGVHTQYF
TRBV27	NA	TRBJ1-1	many	TGTGCCAGCAGTTTTGACAGGACCGCTATGAACACTGAAGCTTTCTTT	CASSFDRTAMNTEAFF
TRBV28	NA	TRBJ1-2	few	TGTGCCAGCAATTTAGGGAGCTATGGCTACACCTTC	CASNLGSYGYTF
TRBV12-3/TRBV12-4	NA	TRBJ1-2	NA	TGTGCCAGCAGTTTCCACGGGGGGGCGAGTAACTATGGCTACACCTTC	CASSFHGGASNYGYTF
TRBV20-1	NA	TRBJ2-7	many	TGCAGTGCTAGAGTAGGGGACAAGATCTACGAGCAGTACTTC	CSARVGDKIYEQYF
TRBV9	TRBD2	TRBJ2-1	few	TGTGCCAGCACTAGCGGGAGGGCCTACAATGAGCAGTTCTTC	CASTSGRAYNEQFF
TRBV6-5	NA	TRBJ1-3	NA	TGTGCCAGCAGTTACCTGAGTGTTGGAATATATTTT	CASSYLSVGIYF
TRBV20-1	NA	TRBJ1-1	many	TGCAGTGCAAAGGACCCGGAGGTGAACACTGAAGCTTTCTTT	CSAKDPEVNTEAFF
TRBV15	NA	TRBJ2-3	few	TGTGCCACCAGCAGAGATCTCAGGGCAGCAGATACGCAGTATTTT	CATSRDLRAADTQYF
TRBV5-1	TRBD1	TRBJ1-1	NA	TGCGCCAGCAGCACGGACAGGGGGCAAACTGAAGCTTTCTTT	CASSTDRGQTEAFF
TRBV29-1	NA	TRBJ1-3	many	TGCAGCGTTGAAGATCCGGGGGGAATTGGAAACACCATATATTTT	CSVEDPGGIGNTIYF
TRBV4-1	NA	TRBJ2-1	many	TGCGCCAGCAGCCAAGTCGCGAGGCCCTCCGGCTGGGTTTCTTACAATGAGCAGTTCTTC	CASSQVARPSGWVSYNEQFF
TRBV11-3	TRBD2	TRBJ2-3	many	TGTGCCAGCAGCTCCCCAGCGGGAGGGCCTGTCACAGATACGCAGTATTTT	CASSSPAGGPVTDTQYF
TRBV6-1	TRBD2	TRBJ2-5	many	TGTGCCAGCAGTCCTTCTAGCGGGGGAGGAGAGACCCAGTACTTC	CASSPSSGGGETQYF
TRBV2	TRBD2	TRBJ2-5	many	TGTGCCAGCTCCGGGCCCCTGGTAGCGGGAGGGGAGACCCAGTACTTC	CASSGPLVAGGETQYF
TRBV30	NA	TRBJ1-3	many	TGTGCCTGGAGTATGGCGACTGGAAACACCATATATTTT	CAWSMATGNTIYF
TRBV7-8	NA	TRBJ2-5	many	TGTGCCAGCAGCCCTGTAGCTGGGTTTAGTCAAGAGACCCAGTACTTC	CASSPVAGFSQETQYF
TRBV6-1	NA	TRBJ1-6	NA	TGTGCCAGCAGTGAAAGCTCGCCCCTCCACTTT	CASSESSPLHF
TRBV5-1	TRBD1	TRBJ1-4	many	TGCGCCAGCAGCTTGGCGGGACAGGGAGGTGAAAAACTGTTTTTT	CASSLAGQGGEKLFF
TRBV20-1	TRBD1	TRBJ1-4	many	TGCAGTGCGCCAACGACAGGGGTTAATGAAAAACTGTTTTTT	CSAPTTGVNEKLFF
TRBV28	NA	TRBJ1-5	few	TGTGCCAGCACCCCTTGGGGTGACGGGCCCCAGCATTTT	CASTPWGDGPQHF
TRBV6-4	TRBD1	TRBJ2-7	many	TGTGCCAGCAGTGACAGTGGGACAGGGGATTACGAGCAGTACTTC	CASSDSGTGDYEQYF
TRBV11-2	NA	TRBJ2-7	NA	TGTGCCAGCAGCTTTCGAACCGAAACCTACGAGCAGTACTTC	CASSFRTETYEQYF
TRBV19	NA	TRBJ1-4	many	TGTGCCAGTAGTATAGGTCGGTCCGGAATTAATGAAAAACTGTTTTTT	CASSIGRSGINEKLFF
TRBV15	NA	TRBJ2-3	many	TGTGCCACCAGCAACGGACTCCCGAGCACAGATACGCAGTATTTT	CATSNGLPSTDTQYF
TRBV5-1	NA	TRBJ1-1	many	TGCGCCAGCAGCTTAAACAGTAACACTGAGGCTTTCTTT	CASSLNSNTEAFF
TRBV20-1	TRBD2	TRBJ2-1	many	TGCAGTGCTCCCAAACTAGCGGGACTATACAATGAGCAGTTCTTC	CSAPKLAGLYNEQFF
TRBV7-6	TRBD2	TRBJ2-5	many	TGTGCCAGCCAGTTGAGCGGGAGAGGCGAGACCCAGTACTTC	CASQLSGRGETQYF
TRBV27	TRBD1	TRBJ1-2	NA	TGTGCCAGCAGTTACACCGCTCCAGGACAGGGGGACTATGGCTACACCTTC	CASSYTAPGQGDYGYTF
TRBV18	NA	TRBJ2-1	few	TGTGCCAGCTCACCACTCCAGGGACCCCCCTACAATGAGCAGTTCTTC	CASSPLQGPPYNEQFF
TRBV2	NA	TRBJ2-7	NA	TGTGCCAGCAGTGAAGGGCTTGCATGGAACTCCTACGAGCAGTACTTC	CASSEGLAWNSYEQYF
TRBV4-1	NA	TRBJ2-6	many	TGCGCCAGCAGCCCAAGCGGGACAGGCTCTGGGGCCAACGTCCTGACTTTC	CASSPSGTGSGANVLTF
TRBV12-3/TRBV12-4	TRBD2	TRBJ2-1	many	TGTGCCAGCAGTTCCTCCCACGGGGGGTTTTGGTACAATGAGCAGTTCTTC	CASSSSHGGFWYNEQFF
TRBV5-1	TRBD1	TRBJ2-2	few	TGCGCCAGCAGCAAAGGACAGGCTGTTGGCCGTGCCCCCGGGGAGCTGTTTTTT	CASSKGQAVGRAPGELFF
TRBV2	NA	TRBJ1-5	many	TGTGCCAGCAGTGATCCAGGGTCCCTGGCCCAGCATTTT	CASSDPGSLAQHF
TRBV7-7	NA	TRBJ1-4	many	TGTGCTAGCAGCTCCCGCCCCCCAGGGGAGGCTAATGAAAAACTGTTTTTT	CASSSRPPGEANEKLFF
TRBV2	NA	TRBJ1-2	many	TGTGCCAGCAGTGATATCGGGGGGACTCCGCCATATGGCTACACCTTC	CASSDIGGTPPYGYTF
TRBV5-6	TRBD1	TRBJ1-4	many	TGTGCCAGCAGCTTGGTTGGACAGGGAGGTAATGAAAAACTGTTTTTT	CASSLVGQGGNEKLFF
TRBV29-1	NA	TRBJ1-2	many	TGCAGCGTCGCAGACAGTTTCTATGGCTACACCTTC	CSVADSFYGYTF
TRBV20-1	NA	TRBJ2-3	many	TGCAGTGCTAGAGAGCAGGGTCAGGGTACGCAGTATTTT	CSAREQGQGTQYF
TRBV6-2/TRBV6-3	NA	TRBJ1-1	NA	TGTGCCAGCAACTACCTCGGGGTTAACACTGAAGCTTTCTTT	CASNYLGVNTEAFF
TRBV5-1	NA	TRBJ2-7	many	TGCGCCAGCAGCTTGGACGGCTCTCTCGCCTACGAGCAGTACTTC	CASSLDGSLAYEQYF
TRBV11-2	TRBD2	TRBJ2-1	few	TGTGCCAGCAGCTTCGAGCGGGAGGCCCTTTACAATGAGCAGTTCTTC	CASSFEREALYNEQFF
TRBV18	TRBD1	TRBJ2-4	NA	TGTGCCAGCTCACCACCGACAGGGGAAAACATTCAGTACTTC	CASSPPTGENIQYF
TRBV6-2/TRBV6-3	TRBD1	TRBJ2-7	NA	TGTGCCAGCACCCACGGGACAGAAGTCTACGAGCAGTACTTC	CASTHGTEVYEQYF
TRBV11-3	TRBD1	TRBJ2-1	many	TGTGCCAGCAGCCTCACCGGGACAGGGCTCAATGAGCAGTTCTTC	CASSLTGTGLNEQFF
TRBV7-8	NA	TRBJ2-5	few	TGTGCCAGCAGCTTTAGAGAGACCCAGTACTTC	CASSFRETQYF
TRBV6-1	TRBD2	TRBJ2-1	NA	TGTGCCAGCAGGGGCAGTGCAACTAGCGGTATCTACAATGAGCAGTTCTTC	CASRGSATSGIYNEQFF
TRBV29-1	TRBD1	TRBJ2-5	many	TGCAGCGTTCTTAGACAGGGGGGAGAGACCCAGTACTTC	CSVLRQGGETQYF
TRBV13	TRBD1	TRBJ1-5	many	TGTGCCAGCAGTAGGACAGGGCCGGGCAATCAGCCCCAGCATTTT	CASSRTGPGNQPQHF
TRBV6-1	TRBD1	TRBJ2-7	few	TGTGCCAGCACCCTATCGTGGGACAGGGTCTACGAGCAGTACTTC	CASTLSWDRVYEQYF
TRBV20-1	TRBD2	TRBJ2-3	few	TGCAGTGCGTCACCTAGCGGGAGCACAGATACGCAGTATTTT	CSASPSGSTDTQYF